The rows below give T cell receptor beta chains drawn from one sample of a study of blood T cell repertoires in COVID-19. Data came from immunoSEQ multiplex PCR; TCRdb stores just in-frame clones and leaves some out. The sample records about 240,000 clones, about 86% being singletons. The specimen was peripheral blood. These receptors were obtained from a woman of 80 years or more with acute or convalescent COVID-19. Both conserved end residues are part of each CDR3. Fields, in order: J gene, D gene, V gene, clone size, CDR3 protein, CDR3 DNA. A D gene is named only where the DNA matches it firmly. The size entry is marked missing in some rows and otherwise reads once, few, many or a size class.

TRBJ2-5 | . | TRBV11-2 | . | CASSYPGGPTGETQYF | TGTGCCAGCAGCTACCCGGGGGGCCCAACGGGAGAGACCCAGTACTTC
TRBJ2-7 | . | TRBV5-6 | . | CASSFAEFREQYF | TGTGCCAGCAGCTTCGCGGAATTTCGCGAGCAGTACTTC
TRBJ1-4 | . | TRBV24-1 | . | CATSGSGSGEKLFF | TGTGCCACCAGTGGGTCCGGATCGGGTGAAAAACTGTTTTTT
TRBJ1-1 | . | TRBV19 | once | CASQRGGVNTEAFF | TGTGCGTCCCAGCGGGGTGGGGTGAACACTGAAGCTTTCTTT
TRBJ1-2 | TRBD1 | TRBV19 | . | CASSIAGTGVGGYTF | TGTGCCAGTAGTATAGCCGGGACAGGGGTCGGTGGCTACACCTTC
TRBJ1-6 | . | TRBV5-4 | . | CASSLPPGPGTNSPLHF | TGTGCCAGCAGCTTGCCCCCGGGCCCAGGGACAAATTCACCCCTCCACTTT
TRBJ2-4 | TRBD1 | TRBV24-1 | . | CATSDGQGARAKNIQYF | TGTGCCACCAGTGATGGGCAGGGGGCGCGGGCCAAAAACATTCAGTACTTC
TRBJ2-7 | . | TRBV6-4 | . | CASSDETAAYEQYF | TGTGCCAGCAGTGACGAGACAGCAGCCTACGAGCAGTACTTC
TRBJ1-2 | TRBD1 | TRBV19 | . | CASSTAGTGGRGYTF | TGTGCCAGTAGTACCGCAGGGACAGGGGGACGGGGCTACACCTTC
TRBJ1-6 | . | TRBV3-1/TRBV3-2 | . | CASSPGGGAYNSPLHF | TGTGCCAGCAGCCCAGGAGGAGGGGCGTATAATTCACCCCTCCACTTT
TRBJ1-6 | . | TRBV28 | . | CASSLDSNSPLHF | TGTGCCAGCAGTTTGGACAGCAATTCACCCCTCCACTTT
TRBJ2-2 | . | TRBV27 | . | CASSLRREGSGELFF | TGTGCCAGCAGTTTACGCCGTGAGGGCTCCGGGGAGCTGTTTTTT
TRBJ2-1 | TRBD2 | TRBV11-2 | . | CASSLLAGGNEQFF | TGTGCCAGCAGCCTTCTAGCGGGGGGCAATGAGCAGTTCTTC
TRBJ1-5 | . | TRBV19 | . | CASSPGAGVNQPQHF | TGTGCCAGTAGTCCCGGGGCAGGGGTCAATCAGCCCCAGCATTTT
TRBJ1-1 | . | TRBV3-1/TRBV3-2 | . | CASSQEGRAGAFF | TGTGCCAGCAGCCAAGAGGGAAGGGCGGGGGCTTTCTTT
TRBJ1-2 | . | TRBV28 | . | CASSPTSTPNYGYTF | TGTGCCAGCAGCCCCACCTCGACACCAAACTATGGCTACACCTTC
TRBJ2-1 | TRBD1 | TRBV19 | . | CASSRSYRGDPFYNEQFF | TGTGCCAGTAGTAGAAGTTACAGGGGGGATCCGTTTTACAATGAGCAGTTCTTC
TRBJ2-7 | . | TRBV28 | . | CASGQQGFSYEQYF | TGTGCCAGCGGACAACAGGGTTTCTCCTACGAGCAGTACTTC